This T cell receptor beta chain was identified during a study of blood T cell repertoires in COVID-19. Study details: Sites in the United States, Italy and Spain provided acute and convalescent COVID-19 samples. Sample material is recorded as cDNA or gDNA derived from T cells, B-cell-depleted T cells, or PBMCs.

In the study's own analysis: Researchers report that nucleated cell counts were estimated from reference gene primer amplification. The method was immunoSEQ multiplex PCR; TCRdb's version includes in-frame clones alone and lacks a portion of them. V and J calls and clone size are as listed in that table; D and trimming were resolved from the DNA. The data show fewer than 250,000 clones, about 85% seen once. The sequenced material came from peripheral blood. The TCR originated in a man aged 35 to 55 with acute or convalescent COVID-19.

The CDR3 region is CASSVSTGSNEQYF. The DNA of the CDR3 is TGTGCCAGCTCAGTAAGCACAGGGTCCAACGAGCAGTACTTC. J is TRBJ2-7 and V is TRBV18, with a tentative D call TRBD1 (6 bases). The germline V gene encodes CDR1 KGHSH and CDR2 LQKENI. V was clipped by 5 bases and J by 5 bases, with 16 bases between them. The CDR3 sequence is 14 residues long.